The 11 T cell receptor beta chains given below trace back to one sample, sequenced in a study of OX40 agonist ivuxolimab in advanced cancers. Assay: immunoSEQ multiplex PCR; the TCRdb copy retains only in-frame clones and omits some. The table includes 90,000 to 120,000 clones, 75% to 95% detected once. This specimen was CD4+ or CD8+ T cells sorted from blood, taken in a trial of the OX40 agonist ivuxolimab. These receptors originate from an adult with an advanced solid tumor such as melanoma, head and neck, liver or kidney cancer.

The chain combines TRBV7-3 with TRBJ2-3; D is perhaps TRBD2 (6 bases). CDR1 is SGHTA, CDR2 FQGTGA, per germline. Deletions cut 4 bases from V and 5 bases from J, with 13 bases between. The CDR3 length is 14 residues. CDR3: CASSSGGAGDTQYF. The CDR3 coding sequence is TGTGCCAGCAGCTCAGGAGGGGCGGGAGATACGCAGTATTTT.

This clone appeared once. The chain has TRBV6-1 and TRBJ2-2; D possibly uses TRBD1 or TRBD2 (6 bases each). The CDR3 sequence is 14 residues long. V was cut by 10 bases and J by 6 bases, with 18 bases left in between. Per the germline V gene, CDR1 is MNHNS and CDR2 is SASEGT. The CDR3 coding sequence is TGTGCCACAGTCTGGGGGGCCAGCCCCGGGGAGCTGTTTTTT. Its protein product is CATVWGASPGELFF.

The chain joins TRBV6-1 to TRBJ1-2; no clear D gene. The V gene lost 4 bases and the J gene lost 4 bases, with 7 bases spanning the gap. The CDR3 has 12 residues. Germline CDR1 and CDR2: MNHNS and SASEGT. The CDR3 spells CASSGRAYGYTF. CDR3 DNA sequence: TGTGCCAGCAGTGGGAGGGCCTATGGCTACACCTTC.

The chain carries TRBV30 and TRBJ1-2; D is ambiguous. CDR1 is GTSNPN and CDR2 is SVGIG in the germline V gene (reference sequence). The CDR3 loop spans 15 amino acids. With 0 bases removed from V and 0 bases from J, the gap between germline ends came to 11 bases. This CDR3 is CAWSVIVAANYGYTF. The CDR3 DNA follows: TGTGCCTGGAGTGTAATAGTGGCCGCTAACTATGGCTACACCTTC. The whole variable domain, remainder taken from reference TRBV30 and TRBJ1-2, is SQTIHQWPATLVQPVGSPLSLECTVEGTSNPNLYWYRQAAGRGLQLLFYSVGIGQISSEVPQNLSASRPQDRQFILSSKKLLLSDSGFYLCAWSVIVAANYGYTFGSGTRLTVV.

This clone appeared once. The chain joins TRBV18 to TRBJ2-1; D remains ambiguous. The CDR3 is 13 residues long. V lost 6 bases, J lost 9 bases, and 15 bases lay in between. Germline V CDR1 and CDR2: KGHSH, LQKENI. The chain's CDR3 is CASSPTSKVEQFF. DNA of the CDR3: TGTGCCAGCTCCCCCACGTCTAAAGTTGAGCAGTTCTTC. Full variable domain (remainder filled in from reference TRBV18 and TRBJ2-1): NAGVMQNPRHLVRRRGQEARLRCSPMKGHSHVYWYRQLPEEGLKFMVYLQKENIIDESGMPKERFSAEFPKEGPSILRIQQVVRGDSAAYFCASSPTSKVEQFFGPGTRLTVL.

V gene TRBV5-1 combines with J gene TRBJ2-2; perhaps TRBD2 as D (6 bases). From germline, CDR1 is SGHRS and CDR2 YFSETQ. V was clipped by 7 bases and J by 3 bases, with 16 bases between them. This CDR3 has 15 residues. The chain's CDR3 is CASSGGRVDTGELFF. The CDR3, as DNA: TGCGCCAGCTCCGGGGGAAGGGTGGACACCGGGGAGCTGTTTTTT.

The chain recombines TRBV15 with TRBJ1-3; 7 bases line up with TRBD1. After removal of 1 base from V and 4 bases from J, the junction contained 4 bases not matched to a gene. This CDR3 is 15 amino acids long. Per germline, CDR1 LNHNV and CDR2 YYDKDF (reference sequence). The CDR3 sequence is CATSRAGTVGNTIYF. The CDR3 DNA reads as TGTGCCACCAGCAGAGCGGGGACAGTAGGAAACACCATATATTTT.

Worth noting for this clone: One junction end disagrees with the germline gene, perhaps due to a read error. The chain joins TRBV10-2 to TRBJ1-1; D gene uncertain. This CDR3 spans 14 amino acids. Germline-derived CDR1 and CDR2 are WSHSY and SAAADI. CDR3 sequence (DNA): TGCGCCAGCAATGAGGCGGACGGAGGAACTGAAGCTTTCTTT. This gives the protein CASNEADGGTEAFF.

The rearrangement links TRBV4-1 to TRBJ2-1; TRBD2 agrees at 11 bases. The length of the CDR3 is 17 residues. Germline loops: CDR1 MGHRA, CDR2 YSYEKL. V dropped 4 bases and J dropped 0; count of bases not matched to a gene: 5. The CDR3 spells CASSPGLAVSSYNEQFF. The CDR3 coding sequence is TGCGCCAGCAGCCCGGGACTAGCGGTAAGCTCCTACAATGAGCAGTTCTTC.

The chain carries TRBV2 and TRBJ2-5, with 8 nucleotides matching TRBD1. The CDR3 runs 13 residues. Germline assignment: CDR1 SNHLY and CDR2 FYNNEI. J was trimmed by 4 bases and V by 9 bases; bases with no gene match: 7. Written as DNA, the CDR3 is TGTGCCAGTAGGACAGGGTGGGCAGAGACCCAGTACTTC. It codes for CASRTGWAETQYF.

The sample holds a few counts of this clone. The rearrangement links TRBV19 to TRBJ2-2, with D uncertain. The germline V gene has CDR1 LNHDA and CDR2 SQIVND (reference sequence). V dropped 8 bases and J dropped 3 bases, with 10 bases sitting between them. The CDR3 is 13 amino acids. The CDR3 spells CASRQAYTGELFF. The CDR3 DNA sequence: TGTGCCAGTCGGCAGGCGTACACCGGGGAGCTGTTTTTT.